Described below is a single T cell receptor (beta chain) sequence and its context. As processed by the authors: Researchers report that nucleated cell counts were estimated from reference gene primer amplification. TCRdb keeps only in-frame clones here, not all; method: immunoSEQ multiplex PCR. V and J calls plus clone size are reproduced from that table; the DNA served to infer D and trimming. This table holds approximately 260,000 clones, about 87% found once. Individuals drawn from 20 to 25 US areas were roughly 18 to 100 years old. Categorization into cohorts depended on clinical history that participants reported. Germline V gene lookup returns CDR1 MDHEN and CDR2 SYDVKM. Trimming at V came to 6 bases and at J to 11 bases, leaving 12 bases not matched to a gene. The CDR3 extends over 14 amino acids. This record belongs to a study of blood T cell repertoires in COVID-19.

The chain links TRBV28 to TRBJ2-1, with 8 bases fitting TRBD2. This TCR derives from a woman between 35 and 50 years old with acute COVID-19. Sequenced input: PBMCs or T cells enriched from blood (not recorded which). DNA for the CDR3: TGTGCCAGCAGAGGTGCGGGAGGCGGCTGGAAGCAGTTCTTC. It is translated as CASRGAGGGWKQFF.